This TCR beta chain is drawn from a study of memory CD4+ T cells and cytomegalovirus serostatus. The V end was cut by 7 bases, the J end by 0 bases, with 11 bases between. The CDR3 is 14 residues long. From germline, CDR1 is SNHLY and CDR2 FYNNEI. The sort gate was single viable CD3+CD4+CD8-CD45RO+ cells for memory CD4+ T cells. Here immunoSEQ multiplex PCR was the method, and the copy in TCRdb shows in-frame clones only, minus some. The sample holds approximately 30,000 clones; about 75% are singletons and the top ten take 0.6% to 0.65%. The source of this sequence is an adult in good health and CMV-seronegative. Some clones in this sample may be carry-over from other donors' samples. The genes are TRBV2 and TRBJ2-3; D remains unclear. The sequenced sample consisted of memory CD4+ T cells from blood. The CDR3 DNA reads TGTGCCAGCACCCACAGCGAAAGCACAGATACGCAGTATTTT. This codes for CASTHSESTDTQYF.